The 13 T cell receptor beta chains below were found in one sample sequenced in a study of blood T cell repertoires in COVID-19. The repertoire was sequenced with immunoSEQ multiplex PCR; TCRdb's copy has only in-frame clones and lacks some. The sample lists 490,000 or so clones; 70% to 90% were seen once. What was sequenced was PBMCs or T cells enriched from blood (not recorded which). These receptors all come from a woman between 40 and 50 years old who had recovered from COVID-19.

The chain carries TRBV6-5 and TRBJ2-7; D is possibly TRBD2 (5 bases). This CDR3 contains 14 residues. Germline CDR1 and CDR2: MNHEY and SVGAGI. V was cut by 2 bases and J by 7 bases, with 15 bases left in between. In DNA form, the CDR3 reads TGTGCCAGCAGTTACCGGAAAAGACCGGGAGAGCAGTACTTC. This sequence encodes CASSYRKRPGEQYF.

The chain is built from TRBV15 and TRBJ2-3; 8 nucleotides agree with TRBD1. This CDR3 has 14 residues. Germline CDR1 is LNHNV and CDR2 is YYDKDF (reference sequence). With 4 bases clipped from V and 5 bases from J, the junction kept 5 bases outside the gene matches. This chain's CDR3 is CATSIQGAGDTQYF. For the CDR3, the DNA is TGTGCCACCAGCATCCAGGGGGCTGGAGATACGCAGTATTTT.

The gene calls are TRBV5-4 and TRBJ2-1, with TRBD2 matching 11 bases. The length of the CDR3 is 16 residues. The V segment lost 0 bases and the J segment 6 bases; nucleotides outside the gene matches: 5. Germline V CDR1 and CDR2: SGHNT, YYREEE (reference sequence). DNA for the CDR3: TGTGCCAGCAGCTTGGAACTAGCGGGAGTAAGCAATGAGCAGTTCTTC. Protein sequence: CASSLELAGVSNEQFF.

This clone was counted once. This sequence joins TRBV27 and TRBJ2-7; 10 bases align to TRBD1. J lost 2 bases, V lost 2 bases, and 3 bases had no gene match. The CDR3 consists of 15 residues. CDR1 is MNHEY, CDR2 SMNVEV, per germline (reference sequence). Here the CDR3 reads CASSLRGQGAYEQYF. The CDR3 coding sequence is TGTGCCAGCAGTTTACGAGGACAGGGGGCCTACGAGCAGTACTTC.

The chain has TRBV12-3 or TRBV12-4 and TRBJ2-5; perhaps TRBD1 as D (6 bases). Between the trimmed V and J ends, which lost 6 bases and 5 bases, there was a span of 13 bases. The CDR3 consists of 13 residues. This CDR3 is CASSTGTGETQYF. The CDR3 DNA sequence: TGTGCCAGCAGCACAGGGACGGGGGAGACCCAGTACTTC.

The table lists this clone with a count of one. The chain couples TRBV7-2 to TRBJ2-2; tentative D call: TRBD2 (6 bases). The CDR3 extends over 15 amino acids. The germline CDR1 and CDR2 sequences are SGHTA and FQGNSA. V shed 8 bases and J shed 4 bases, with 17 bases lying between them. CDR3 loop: CASRIGGGSTGELFF. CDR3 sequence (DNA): TGTGCCAGCCGTATCGGAGGAGGGAGCACCGGGGAGCTGTTTTTT.

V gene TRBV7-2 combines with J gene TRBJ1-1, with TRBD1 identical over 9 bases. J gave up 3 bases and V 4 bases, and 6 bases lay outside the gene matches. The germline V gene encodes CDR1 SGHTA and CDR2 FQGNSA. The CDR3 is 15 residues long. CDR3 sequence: CASSSMTGGYTEAFF. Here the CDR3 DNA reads TGTGCCAGCAGCTCGATGACAGGGGGATACACTGAAGCTTTCTTT. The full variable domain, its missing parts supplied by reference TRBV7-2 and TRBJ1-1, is GAGVSQSPSNKVTEKGKDVELRCDPISGHTALYWYRQSLGQGLEFLIYFQGNSAPDKSGLPSDRFSAERTGGSVSTLTIQRTQQEDSAVYLCASSSMTGGYTEAFFGQGTRLTVV.

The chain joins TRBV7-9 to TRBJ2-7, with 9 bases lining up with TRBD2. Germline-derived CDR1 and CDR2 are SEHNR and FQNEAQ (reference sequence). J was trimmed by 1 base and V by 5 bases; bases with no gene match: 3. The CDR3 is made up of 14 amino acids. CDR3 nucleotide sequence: TGTGCCAGCAGCCCAGCGGGGGGTTCCTACGAGCAGTACTTC. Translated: CASSPAGGSYEQYF.

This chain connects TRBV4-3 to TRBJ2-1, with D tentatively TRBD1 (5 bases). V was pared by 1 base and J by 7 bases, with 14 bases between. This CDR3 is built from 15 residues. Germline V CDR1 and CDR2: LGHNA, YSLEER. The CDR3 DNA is TGCGCCAGCAGCCAAGGGGTGATTTCAGGGAATGAGCAGTTCTTC. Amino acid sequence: CASSQGVISGNEQFF.

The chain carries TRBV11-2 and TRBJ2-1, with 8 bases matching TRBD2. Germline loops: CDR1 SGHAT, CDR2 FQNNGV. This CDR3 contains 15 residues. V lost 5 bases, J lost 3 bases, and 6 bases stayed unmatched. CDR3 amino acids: CASSLLREGYNEQFF. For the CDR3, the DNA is TGTGCCAGCAGCCTTTTACGGGAGGGCTACAATGAGCAGTTCTTC.

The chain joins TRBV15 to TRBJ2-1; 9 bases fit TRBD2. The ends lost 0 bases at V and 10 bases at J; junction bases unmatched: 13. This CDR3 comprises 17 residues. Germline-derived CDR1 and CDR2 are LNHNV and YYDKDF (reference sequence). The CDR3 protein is CATSRDRGGRALGEQFF. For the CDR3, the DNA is TGTGCCACCAGCAGAGATCGCGGCGGGAGGGCACTTGGGGAGCAGTTCTTC.

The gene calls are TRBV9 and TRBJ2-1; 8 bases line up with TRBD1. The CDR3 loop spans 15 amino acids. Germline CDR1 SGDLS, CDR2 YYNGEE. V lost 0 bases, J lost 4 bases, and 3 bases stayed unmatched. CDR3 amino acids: CASSVEQGGYNEQFF. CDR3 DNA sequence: TGTGCCAGCAGCGTAGAACAGGGGGGTTACAATGAGCAGTTCTTC.

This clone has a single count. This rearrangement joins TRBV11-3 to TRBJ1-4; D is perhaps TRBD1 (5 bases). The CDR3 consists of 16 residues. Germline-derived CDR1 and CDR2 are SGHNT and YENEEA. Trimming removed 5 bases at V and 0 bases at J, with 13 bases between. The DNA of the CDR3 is TGTGCCAGCAGCCCCCGGGGGACTGCAACTAATGAAAAACTGTTTTTT. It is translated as CASSPRGTATNEKLFF. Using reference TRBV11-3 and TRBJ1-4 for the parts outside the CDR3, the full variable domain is EAGVVQSPRYKIIEKKQPVAFWCNPISGHNTLYWYLQNLGQGPELLIRYENEEAVDDSQLPKDRFSAERLKGVDSTLKIQPAELGDSAVYLCASSPRGTATNEKLFFGSGTQLSVL.